Listed below are T cell receptor beta chains from one sample, sequenced in a study of blood T cells in healthy people across ages. TCRdb itself ran the 5' RACE reads through MiXCR, one entry per CDR3 protein. The data contain around 1.7 million distinct CDR3 sequences, 25% to 30% of them singletons. Sequencing input: blood. These receptors came from a woman in her 30s in good health. CDR3s include the opening cysteine and the closing phenylalanine or tryptophan. The D gene is left open where the match is weak. Part of the rows lack a size; the others show once, few, many or a class for expanded clones.

V: TRBV5-5; size: many; D: -; J: TRBJ2-6; CDR3: CASSLGRPGANVLTF; DNA: TGTGCCAGCAGCTTGGGGCGGCCTGGGGCCAACGTCCTGACTTTC
V: TRBV12-3/TRBV12-4; size: few; D: TRBD2; J: TRBJ2-5; CDR3: CASSPLSGGYQETQYF; DNA: TGTGCCAGCAGTCCACTCAGCGGGGGGTACCAAGAGACCCAGTACTTC
V: TRBV4-3; size: few; D: TRBD1; J: TRBJ2-1; CDR3: CASSDTGGWLGNEQFF; DNA: TGCGCCAGCAGCGATACAGGGGGCTGGCTCGGCAATGAGCAGTTCTTC
V: TRBV15; size: -; D: -; J: TRBJ2-1; CDR3: CATSRGEARRKFF; DNA: TGTGCCACCAGCAGAGGGGAGGCCCGGAGAAAGTTCTTC
V: TRBV3-1; size: -; D: -; J: TRBJ1-1; CDR3: CASSQGNGVTEAFF; DNA: TGTGCCAGCAGTCAAGGTAACGGGGTAACTGAAGCTTTCTTT
V: TRBV27; size: -; D: -; J: TRBJ1-5; CDR3: CASGRFSNQPQHF; DNA: TGTGCCAGCGGCCGGTTTAGCAATCAGCCCCAGCATTTT
V: TRBV2; size: few; D: TRBD2; J: TRBJ2-1; CDR3: CASSELETSGGNEQFF; DNA: TGTGCCAGCAGTGAATTAGAGACTAGCGGGGGAAATGAGCAGTTCTTC
V: TRBV27; size: -; D: -; J: TRBJ2-3; CDR3: CARQACTDTQYF; DNA: TGTGCCAGACAGGCCTGCACAGATACGCAGTATTTT
V: TRBV3-1; size: few; D: -; J: TRBJ2-7; CDR3: CASSQEAGAGRGEQYF; DNA: TGTGCCAGCAGCCAAGAGGCTGGCGCTGGCCGGGGAGAGCAGTACTTC
V: TRBV7-2; size: many; D: -; J: TRBJ2-7; CDR3: CASSLARDNSYEQYF; DNA: TGTGCCAGCAGCTTAGCCCGGGACAACTCCTACGAGCAGTACTTC
V: TRBV15; size: -; D: -; J: TRBJ2-5; CDR3: CATSRGTTEETQYF; DNA: TGTGCCACCAGCAGAGGTACGACAGAAGAGACCCAGTACTTC
V: TRBV6-5; size: few; D: TRBD2; J: TRBJ2-3; CDR3: CASSYSAGGGGTDTQYF; DNA: TGTGCCAGCAGTTACTCAGCAGGCGGGGGAGGCACAGATACGCAGTATTTT
V: TRBV6-5; size: many; D: -; J: TRBJ2-3; CDR3: CASSYRRVGTDTQYF; DNA: TGTGCCAGCAGTTATAGGCGGGTCGGAACAGATACGCAGTATTTT
V: TRBV5-6; size: -; D: -; J: TRBJ2-1; CDR3: CASSFRDGYNEQFF; DNA: TGTGCCAGCAGCTTTAGGGACGGCTACAATGAGCAGTTCTTC
V: TRBV5-6; size: -; D: -; J: TRBJ1-2; CDR3: CASSSWPGAAGYTF; DNA: TGTGCCAGCAGTTCGTGGCCAGGGGCGGCTGGCTACACCTTC
V: TRBV24-1; size: few; D: TRBD1; J: TRBJ2-2; CDR3: CATRQGGTGELFF; DNA: TGTGCCACCCGACAGGGGGGCACCGGGGAGCTGTTTTTT
V: TRBV28; size: -; D: -; J: TRBJ1-2; CDR3: CASSLRQGRGYTF; DNA: TGTGCCAGCAGTTTAAGGCAGGGGCGAGGCTACACCTTC
V: TRBV12-5; size: -; D: -; J: TRBJ2-7; CDR3: CASGNTGEQYF; DNA: TGTGCTAGTGGAAACACCGGCGAGCAGTACTTC
V: TRBV20-1; size: few; D: -; J: TRBJ1-1; CDR3: CSARDPRLNTEAFF; DNA: TGCAGTGCTAGAGATCCCAGATTGAACACTGAAGCTTTCTTT
V: TRBV5-1; size: few; D: TRBD1; J: TRBJ2-1; CDR3: CASSLLGQGGDEQFF; DNA: TGCGCCAGCAGCTTGCTGGGACAGGGAGGGGATGAGCAGTTCTTC
V: TRBV6-2/TRBV6-3; size: few; D: TRBD1; J: TRBJ2-1; CDR3: CASSYDLDRGYNEQFF; DNA: TGTGCCAGCAGTTACGACCTGGACAGGGGCTACAATGAGCAGTTCTTC
V: TRBV29-1; size: many; D: TRBD2; J: TRBJ2-1; CDR3: CSVEDRAGGRDEQFF; DNA: TGCAGCGTTGAAGATCGGGCGGGGGGCAGGGATGAGCAGTTCTTC
V: TRBV6-5; size: -; D: -; J: TRBJ1-2; CDR3: CATSRQRSGDGYTF; DNA: TGTGCCACCAGTAGGCAGAGGTCGGGGGATGGCTACACCTTC
V: TRBV5-5; size: -; D: -; J: TRBJ1-1; CDR3: CASSLDRRGGRGMNTEAFF; DNA: TGTGCCAGCAGCTTGGATAGGCGAGGGGGAAGGGGGATGAACACTGAAGCTTTCTTT
V: TRBV28; size: few; D: -; J: TRBJ2-7; CDR3: CASSATDKPTYEQYF; DNA: TGTGCCAGCAGTGCGACGGACAAACCTACCTACGAGCAGTACTTC
V: TRBV7-9; size: -; D: -; J: TRBJ1-4; CDR3: CASSLGGGKLFF; DNA: TGTGCCAGCAGCTTAGGAGGGGGAAAACTGTTTTTT
V: TRBV7-2; size: -; D: TRBD1; J: TRBJ2-5; CDR3: CASSLGGAGTGNYGQYF; DNA: TGTGCCAGCAGCTTAGGCGGGGCCGGGACAGGGAATTACGGGCAGTACTTC
V: TRBV7-2; size: -; D: TRBD2; J: TRBJ2-5; CDR3: CASSDISGGEETQYF; DNA: TGTGCCAGCAGCGACATCTCTGGGGGGGAAGAGACCCAGTACTTC
V: TRBV7-9; size: -; D: TRBD1; J: TRBJ1-1; CDR3: CASSFRTGEAFF; DNA: TGTGCCAGCAGCTTCCGGACAGGTGAAGCTTTCTTT
V: TRBV20-1; size: -; D: TRBD2; J: TRBJ2-1; CDR3: CSARKGTSGDNEQFF; DNA: TGCAGTGCTAGGAAGGGGACTAGCGGGGATAATGAGCAGTTCTTC
V: TRBV4-1; size: -; D: TRBD2; J: TRBJ2-1; CDR3: CAGSQTGLAGYNEQFF; DNA: TGCGCCGGCAGCCAAACGGGACTAGCGGGTTACAATGAGCAGTTCTTC
V: TRBV24-1; size: -; D: -; J: TRBJ2-1; CDR3: CATSDSTSSGEQFF; DNA: TGTGCCACCAGTGATTCTACTAGTAGCGGTGAGCAGTTCTTC
V: TRBV29-1; size: -; D: -; J: TRBJ1-6; CDR3: CSVKTSYNSPLHF; DNA: TGCAGCGTTAAAACCTCCTATAATTCACCCCTCCACTTT
V: TRBV11-2; size: -; D: TRBD1; J: TRBJ2-7; CDR3: CASSATGVTYEQYF; DNA: TGTGCCAGCAGCGCGACAGGGGTCACCTACGAGCAGTACTTC
V: TRBV6-2/TRBV6-3; size: -; D: TRBD2; J: TRBJ2-7; CDR3: CVSSKAVGSSGGTNSYEQYF; DNA: TGTGTCAGCAGCAAAGCGGTCGGGAGTAGCGGGGGGACGAACTCCTACGAGCAGTACTTC
V: TRBV27; size: few; D: -; J: TRBJ2-3; CDR3: CASRPGPGLGTQYF; DNA: TGTGCCAGCCGTCCGGGTCCAGGGTTGGGTACGCAGTATTTT
V: TRBV11-2; size: -; D: -; J: TRBJ2-1; CDR3: CASGFSGSYNEQFF; DNA: TGTGCCAGCGGGTTTTCCGGGTCCTACAATGAGCAGTTCTTC
V: TRBV27; size: many; D: TRBD1; J: TRBJ2-7; CDR3: CASSRDRGLGDYEQYF; DNA: TGTGCCAGCAGCCGGGACAGGGGGCTAGGGGATTACGAGCAGTACTTC
V: TRBV12-3/TRBV12-4; size: -; D: -; J: TRBJ2-1; CDR3: CTSSKGTVNEQFF; DNA: TGTACCAGCAGCAAAGGGACCGTCAATGAGCAGTTCTTC
V: TRBV29-1; size: -; D: -; J: TRBJ2-5; CDR3: CSVEDRAEKETQYF; DNA: TGCAGCGTTGAAGATCGAGCAGAAAAAGAGACCCAGTACTTC
V: TRBV20-1; size: few; D: -; J: TRBJ2-3; CDR3: CSAPTRSDTQYF; DNA: TGCAGTGCGCCGACTAGATCAGATACGCAGTATTTT
V: TRBV30; size: -; D: -; J: TRBJ1-2; CDR3: CAWRPSQPNYGYTF; DNA: TGTGCCTGGAGGCCCTCCCAACCGAACTATGGCTACACCTTC
V: TRBV11-2; size: few; D: -; J: TRBJ2-3; CDR3: CASSRVYTQYF; DNA: TGTGCCAGCAGCCGTGTATATACGCAGTATTTT
V: TRBV28; size: -; D: TRBD2; J: TRBJ2-1; CDR3: CASSLYGAGGNNEQFF; DNA: TGTGCCAGCAGTCTCTACGGGGCGGGGGGGAACAATGAGCAGTTCTTC
V: TRBV6-5; size: few; D: TRBD1; J: TRBJ1-1; CDR3: CASSYSWTGNTEAFF; DNA: TGTGCCAGCAGTTACTCGTGGACAGGGAACACTGAAGCTTTCTTT
V: TRBV9; size: -; D: -; J: TRBJ2-7; CDR3: CASSGRLFPYNEQYF; DNA: TGTGCCAGCAGCGGGCGACTATTCCCCTACAATGAGCAGTACTTC
V: TRBV28; size: -; D: -; J: TRBJ2-7; CDR3: CASSLFWQNPRYEQYF; DNA: TGTGCCAGCAGTTTATTTTGGCAGAACCCCCGCTACGAGCAGTACTTC
V: TRBV4-3; size: -; D: -; J: TRBJ1-4; CDR3: CASSQGSGGEEKLFF; DNA: TGCGCCAGCAGCCAAGGCTCGGGTGGGGAAGAAAAACTGTTTTTT
V: TRBV5-1; size: -; D: TRBD2; J: TRBJ2-1; CDR3: CASSPARTSGGGGEQFF; DNA: TGCGCCAGCAGCCCAGCCCGGACTAGCGGGGGGGGCGGTGAGCAGTTCTTC
V: TRBV5-1; size: many; D: TRBD2; J: TRBJ2-1; CDR3: CASSSLGTRFGEQFF; DNA: TGCGCCAGCAGTTCTCTGGGGACTAGGTTCGGCGAGCAGTTCTTC
V: TRBV6-2/TRBV6-3; size: -; D: -; J: TRBJ1-5; CDR3: CASSYSGASNQPQHF; DNA: TGTGCCAGCAGTTACTCAGGGGCCAGTAATCAGCCCCAGCATTTT